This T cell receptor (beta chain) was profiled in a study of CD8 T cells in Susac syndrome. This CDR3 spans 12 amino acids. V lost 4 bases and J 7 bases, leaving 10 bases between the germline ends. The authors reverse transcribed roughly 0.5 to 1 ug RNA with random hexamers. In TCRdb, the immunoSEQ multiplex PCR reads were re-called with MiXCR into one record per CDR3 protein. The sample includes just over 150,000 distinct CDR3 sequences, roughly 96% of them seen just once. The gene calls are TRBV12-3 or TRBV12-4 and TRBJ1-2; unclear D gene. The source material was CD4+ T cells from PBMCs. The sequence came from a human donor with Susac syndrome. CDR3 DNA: TGTGCCAGCAGTTCGATACAACGTGGCTACACCTTC. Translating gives CASSSIQRGYTF.